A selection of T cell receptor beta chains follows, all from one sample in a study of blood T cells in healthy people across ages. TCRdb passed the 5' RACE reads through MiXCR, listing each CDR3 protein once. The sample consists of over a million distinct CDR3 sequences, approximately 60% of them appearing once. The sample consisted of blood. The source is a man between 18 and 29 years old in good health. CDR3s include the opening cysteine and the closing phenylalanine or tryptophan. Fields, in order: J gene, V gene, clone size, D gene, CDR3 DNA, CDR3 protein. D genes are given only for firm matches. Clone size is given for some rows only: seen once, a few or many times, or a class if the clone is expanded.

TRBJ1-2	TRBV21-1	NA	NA	TGTGCCAGCAATCCAGTCCAGCCCCCGCGGTATGGCTACACCTTC	CASNPVQPPRYGYTF
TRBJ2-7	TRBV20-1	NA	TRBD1	TGCAGTGCTGAAACCGGGACAGGGGGACTTTACGAGCAGTACTTC	CSAETGTGGLYEQYF
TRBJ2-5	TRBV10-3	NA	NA	TGTGCCATCAGTGAGCCCACGGGGGAAGAGACCCAGTACTTC	CAISEPTGEETQYF
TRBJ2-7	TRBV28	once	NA	TGTGCCAGCAGTCCCCCGCGGGCTCGGACACACCTCCGGAATTGGGGCCAGTACTTC	CASSPPRARTHLRNWGQYF
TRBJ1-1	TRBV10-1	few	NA	TGCGCCAGCAGTCTAGATCCCCGGGAAGGAGCTTTCTTT	CASSLDPREGAFF
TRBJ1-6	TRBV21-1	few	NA	TGTGCCAGCAGCAGATGGGACGGAGTTTTTGATTCACCCCTCCACTTT	CASSRWDGVFDSPLHF
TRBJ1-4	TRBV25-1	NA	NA	TGTGCCAGCAGTGAAGTCCTTTCTGGGACACTCACTAATGAAAAACTGTTTTTT	CASSEVLSGTLTNEKLFF
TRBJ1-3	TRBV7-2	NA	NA	TGTGCCAGCAGCTTCACAGACGGTGGAAACACCATATATTTT	CASSFTDGGNTIYF
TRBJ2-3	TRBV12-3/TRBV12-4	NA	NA	TGTGCCAGCAGCCTGCTCGGTGGATGGGGCACAGATACGCAGTATTTT	CASSLLGGWGTDTQYF
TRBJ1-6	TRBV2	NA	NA	TGTGCCAGCACTTCGATATCGGGCAGGCTCATGAATTATTCACCCCTCCACTTT	CASTSISGRLMNYSPLHF
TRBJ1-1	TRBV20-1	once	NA	TGCAGTGCTAGGGATGCGGGGGAATCGGATGAAGCTTTCTTT	CSARDAGESDEAFF
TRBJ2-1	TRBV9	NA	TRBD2	TGTGCCAGCAGCCCTCGAGAGCCCAGGATAGCGGGAGGGCCAAACAATGAGCAGTTCTTC	CASSPREPRIAGGPNNEQFF
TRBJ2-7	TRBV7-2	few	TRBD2	TGTGCCAGCAGCCGGGACTATCGTTCCTACGAGCAGTACTTC	CASSRDYRSYEQYF
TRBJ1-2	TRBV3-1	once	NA	TGTGCCAGCAGCCCCCAGGCGGCCTACTATGGCTACACCTTC	CASSPQAAYYGYTF
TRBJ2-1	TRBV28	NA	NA	TGTGCCAGCAGTTTAGCCGCTGTCCGGTTCTTC	CASSLAAVRFF
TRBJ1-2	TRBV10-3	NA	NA	TGTGCCATCAGTGGGGACATCTCTTCTAACTATGGCTACACCTTC	CAISGDISSNYGYTF
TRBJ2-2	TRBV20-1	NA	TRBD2	TGCAGTGCAAAGCCGGGGGGGGCGGTCACCGGGGAGCTGTTTTTT	CSAKPGGAVTGELFF
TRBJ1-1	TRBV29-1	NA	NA	TGCAGCGTTCAATCACGGTTCACTGAAGCTTTCTTT	CSVQSRFTEAFF
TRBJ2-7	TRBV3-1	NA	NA	TGTGCCAGCATCCCTAGGACCAAGACCTACGAGCAGTACTTC	CASIPRTKTYEQYF
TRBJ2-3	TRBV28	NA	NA	TGTGCCAGCAGTTTTTGGGAAGATACGCAGTATTTT	CASSFWEDTQYF
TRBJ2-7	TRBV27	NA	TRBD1	TGTGCCAGCAGTCCGCGACAGGGGCTCGTCGAGCAGTACTTC	CASSPRQGLVEQYF
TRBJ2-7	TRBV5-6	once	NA	TGTGCCAGCAAACAACTGGGGGCCGGGAGCTTCTACGAGCAGTACTTC	CASKQLGAGSFYEQYF
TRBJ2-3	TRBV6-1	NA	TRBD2	TGTGCCAGCAGGATCAGCGGGAGGTCCTATCGTCGAGATACGCAGTATTTT	CASRISGRSYRRDTQYF
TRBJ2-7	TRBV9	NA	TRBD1	TGTGCCAGCAGCGTAGACAACAGGGGGTTCGACGAGCAGTACTTC	CASSVDNRGFDEQYF
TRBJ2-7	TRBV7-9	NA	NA	TGTGCCAGCAGCACGGACTACTATTACGAGCAGTACTTC	CASSTDYYYEQYF
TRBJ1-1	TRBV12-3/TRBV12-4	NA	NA	TGTGCCAGCAGAAAATACTTGGGTACATCGGCTGAAGCTTTCTTT	CASRKYLGTSAEAFF
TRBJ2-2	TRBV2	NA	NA	TGTGCCAGCAGCTCAGAACCTTCGAACACCGGGGAGCTGTTTTTT	CASSSEPSNTGELFF
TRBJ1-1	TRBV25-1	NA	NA	TGTGCCAGCGCAAACAGGGCAGGGAACACTGAAGCTTTCTTT	CASANRAGNTEAFF
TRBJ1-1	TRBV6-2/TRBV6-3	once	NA	TGTGCCAGCAGTACGCCGTCGGGTAACACTGAAGCTTTCTTT	CASSTPSGNTEAFF
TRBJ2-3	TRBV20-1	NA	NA	TGCAGTGCTAGACTAGCCGGGGGCACAGATACGCAGTATTTT	CSARLAGGTDTQYF
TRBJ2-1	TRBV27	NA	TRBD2	TGTGCCAGCACCTGGGGTACTAGCGGGGACAATGAGCAGTTCTTC	CASTWGTSGDNEQFF
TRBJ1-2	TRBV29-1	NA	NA	TGCAGCGTTGGGATCGACTATGGCTACACCTTC	CSVGIDYGYTF
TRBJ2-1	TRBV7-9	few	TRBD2	TGTGCCAGCGCACCTAGCGGGGGGTACAATGAGCAGTTCTTC	CASAPSGGYNEQFF
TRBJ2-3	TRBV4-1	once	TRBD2	TGCGCCAGCAGCCAATCCGGGACTAACCTGAATACGCAGTATTTT	CASSQSGTNLNTQYF
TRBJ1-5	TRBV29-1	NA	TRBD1	TGCAGCGTTGGTGGGACAGGAAACAATCAGCCACAGCATTTT	CSVGGTGNNQPQHF
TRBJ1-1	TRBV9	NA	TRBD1	TGTGCCAGCAGCGTACGCGACAGGGGCGCTGAAGCTTTCTTT	CASSVRDRGAEAFF
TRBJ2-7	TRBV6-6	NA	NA	TGTGCCAGCAGGCCCGGGACTCGCCTTGGGGACGAGCAGTACTTC	CASRPGTRLGDEQYF
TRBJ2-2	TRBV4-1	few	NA	TGCGCCAGCAGCCAAGATTTATCCGGGGAGCTGTTTTTT	CASSQDLSGELFF
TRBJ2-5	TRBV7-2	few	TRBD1	TGTGCCAGCAGCAGGGGACAGGCAGAGACCCAGTACTTC	CASSRGQAETQYF
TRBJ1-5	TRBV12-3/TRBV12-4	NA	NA	TGTGCCAGCAGCCAACAGGGTTTGAGTCAGCCCCAGCATTTT	CASSQQGLSQPQHF
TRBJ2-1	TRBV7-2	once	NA	TGTGCCAGCAGCGGACCAGTGCGGGCCGGTTTACTCTACAATGAGCAGTTCTTC	CASSGPVRAGLLYNEQFF
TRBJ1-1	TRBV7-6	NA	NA	TGTGCCAGCAGCGGTACCGAGAACTACGGCACTGAAGCTTTCTTT	CASSGTENYGTEAFF